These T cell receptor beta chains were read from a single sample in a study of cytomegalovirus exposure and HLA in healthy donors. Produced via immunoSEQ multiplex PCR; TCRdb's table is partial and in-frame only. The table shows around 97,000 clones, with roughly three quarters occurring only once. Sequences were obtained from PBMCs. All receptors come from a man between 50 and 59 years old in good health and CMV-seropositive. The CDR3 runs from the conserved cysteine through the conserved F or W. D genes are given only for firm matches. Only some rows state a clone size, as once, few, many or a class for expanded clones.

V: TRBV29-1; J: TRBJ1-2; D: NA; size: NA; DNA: TGCAGCGTTGAGAACCGGGAGAGGAACTATGGCTACACCTTC; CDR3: CSVENRERNYGYTF
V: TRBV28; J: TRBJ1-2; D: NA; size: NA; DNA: TGTGCCAGCACTCCTTCCGGGACACAGAACACCTATGGCTACACCTTC; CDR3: CASTPSGTQNTYGYTF
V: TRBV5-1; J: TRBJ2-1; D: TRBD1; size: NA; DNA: TGCGCCAGCAGCACCACGGGACAGGGGTACAATGAGCAGTTCTTC; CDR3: CASSTTGQGYNEQFF
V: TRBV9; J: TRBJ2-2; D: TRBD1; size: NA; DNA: TGTGCCAGCACCGGAAGGCAGGGGGCGGGCACCGGGGAGCTGTTTTTT; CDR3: CASTGRQGAGTGELFF
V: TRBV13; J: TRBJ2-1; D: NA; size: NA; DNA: TGTGCCAGCAGCTTAGGCGGGAGCTACAATGAGCAGTTCTTC; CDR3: CASSLGGSYNEQFF
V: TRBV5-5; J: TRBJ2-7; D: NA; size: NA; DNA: TGTGCCAGCAGCCAACAGGAACGAGTATCCTACGAGCAGTACTTC; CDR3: CASSQQERVSYEQYF
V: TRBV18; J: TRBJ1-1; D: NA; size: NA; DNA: TGTGCCAGCTACCAAGGGCAGGGTACTGAAGCTTTCTTT; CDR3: CASYQGQGTEAFF
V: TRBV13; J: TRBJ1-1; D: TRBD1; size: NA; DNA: TGTGCCAGCAGCCACCGGGACAGGGTGAACACTGAAGCTTTCTTT; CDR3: CASSHRDRVNTEAFF
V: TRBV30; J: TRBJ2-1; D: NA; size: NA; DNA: TGTGCCTGGAGTGTAGGTATGTCGGGGATTGAGCAGTTCTTC; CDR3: CAWSVGMSGIEQFF
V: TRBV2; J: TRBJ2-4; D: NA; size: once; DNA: TGTGCCAGCACCACCCAGGGGTTCGACATTCAGTACTTC; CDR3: CASTTQGFDIQYF
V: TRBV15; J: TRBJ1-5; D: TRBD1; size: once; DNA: TGTGCCACCAGCAGGGCTGGACAGGTGTCACAGCCCCAGCATTTT; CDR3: CATSRAGQVSQPQHF
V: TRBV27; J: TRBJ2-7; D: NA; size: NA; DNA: TGTGCCAGCAGTTTATCGGGACACCAGACGGGCGAGCAGTACTTC; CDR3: CASSLSGHQTGEQYF
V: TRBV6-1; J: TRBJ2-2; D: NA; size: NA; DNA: TGTGCCACCGAGCAACAGGTCCGGACCGGGGAGCTGTTTTTT; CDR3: CATEQQVRTGELFF
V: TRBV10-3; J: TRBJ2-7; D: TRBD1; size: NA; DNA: TGTGCCACGAATTCAGGGGACAGGGGCACCCACGAGCAGTACTTC; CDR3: CATNSGDRGTHEQYF
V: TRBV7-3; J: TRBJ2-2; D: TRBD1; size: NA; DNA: TGTGCCAGCAGCCGCGGACAGGGTACCGGGGAGCTGTTTTTT; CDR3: CASSRGQGTGELFF
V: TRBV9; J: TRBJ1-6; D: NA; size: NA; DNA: TGTGCCAGCAGCCCTCAGGGTTATAATTCACCCCTCCACTTT; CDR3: CASSPQGYNSPLHF
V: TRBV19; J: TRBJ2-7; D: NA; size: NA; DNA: TGTGCCAGTAGTATAGGTGGAACAGTTGGCGAGCAGTACTTC; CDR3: CASSIGGTVGEQYF
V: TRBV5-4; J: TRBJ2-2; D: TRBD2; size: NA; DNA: TGTGCCAGCAGCCGGACTAGCATCTCCCCGGGGGAGCTGTTTTTT; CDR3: CASSRTSISPGELFF
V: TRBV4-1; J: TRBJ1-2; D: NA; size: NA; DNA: TGCGCCAGCAGCCAGGAGCGGGCCCCGCCGTTGGGCTACACCTTC; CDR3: CASSQERAPPLGYTF
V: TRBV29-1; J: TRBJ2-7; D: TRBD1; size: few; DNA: TGCAGCGTCTTTACAGGGGTCTCCTACGAGCAGTACTTC; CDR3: CSVFTGVSYEQYF
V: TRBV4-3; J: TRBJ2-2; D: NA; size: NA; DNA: TGCGCCAGCAGCCAAGATCAGGTCAGCGGTCTCACCGGGGAGCTGTTTTTT; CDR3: CASSQDQVSGLTGELFF
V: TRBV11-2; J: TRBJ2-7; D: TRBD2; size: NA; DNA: TGTGCCAGCAGCTTAGATGGCGGGGGAGGAATTCACGAGCAGTACTTC; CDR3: CASSLDGGGGIHEQYF
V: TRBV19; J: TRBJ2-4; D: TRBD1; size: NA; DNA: TGTGCCAGTAGTAGCCAGGGGGACAAAAACATTCAGTACTTC; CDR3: CASSSQGDKNIQYF
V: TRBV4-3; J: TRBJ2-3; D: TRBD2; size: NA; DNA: TGCGCCAGCAGCCAATTACTAGCGGGAGTCCCAGATACGCAGTATTTT; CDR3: CASSQLLAGVPDTQYF